This TCR beta chain came from a study of cytomegalovirus exposure and HLA in healthy donors. TCRdb's table, derived via immunoSEQ multiplex PCR, lists solely in-frame clones and lacks some. The table records fewer than 300,000 clones, more than 75% of them present only once. This clone has only a few counts. This TCR was sampled from a woman aged 18-29 years in good health and CMV-seronegative. Input material: PBMCs.

CDR3 in DNA: TGCGCCAGCAGTGACTGGGAGGAGGTCTATGGCTACACCTTC. It yields the protein CASSDWEEVYGYTF. This chain uses TRBV10-2 with TRBJ1-2; no clear D. The V end was cut by 3 bases, the J end by 4 bases, with 12 bases between. Germline loops: CDR1 WSHSY, CDR2 SAAADI. This CDR3 spans 14 amino acids.